This TCR beta chain was documented in a study of T cell responses to AZD1222 COVID-19 vaccine. Findings of the study overall: Reportedly, close to half of spike-specific TCRs are directed against unmutated variant regions.

V lost 5 bases, J lost 7 bases, and 9 bases stayed unmatched. The CDR3 totals 15 residues. Germline CDR1 and CDR2: SGHTA and FQGNSA. Using immunoSEQ multiplex PCR, the repertoire was profiled, and TCRdb retains in-frame clones only, with some absent. The profile covers 80,000 to 100,000 clones, with approximately 86% appearing a single time and roughly 5.2% taken by the ten largest. With regard to this clone: What it binds is not known.

Sequenced material: peripheral blood, taken on day 0 of AZD1222 vaccination. The receptor comes from an adult in good health. The gene calls are TRBV7-2 and TRBJ2-1; 9 nucleotides match TRBD2. The CDR3 here is CASSHGTSSRNEQFF. The CDR3 coding sequence is TGTGCCAGCAGCCATGGGACTAGCTCGCGTAATGAGCAGTTCTTC. Filled out from reference TRBV7-2 and TRBJ2-1, the complete variable domain reads GAGVSQSPSNKVTEKGKDVELRCDPISGHTALYWYRQSLGQGLEFLIYFQGNSAPDKSGLPSDRFSAERTGGSVSTLTIQRTQQEDSAVYLCASSHGTSSRNEQFFGPGTRLTVL.